This T cell receptor (beta chain) derives from a study of cytomegalovirus exposure and HLA in healthy donors. About the study: There were nearly 120 million unique TCR beta sequences, drawn from 180 million or so T cells, in an earlier analysis.

Turning to this clone: Its antigen is undetermined.

General study points: Earlier results showed most TCR beta V segments being productive about 87% or about 30% of the time. The classifier, whose performance was assessed in both the original and validation cohorts, reportedly diagnosed cytomegalovirus status with high specificity and sensitivity. The study flagged roughly 150 TCR beta chains as cytomegalovirus-associated.

A multiplex PCR was run with 60 Vbeta primers and 13 Jbeta primers. Libraries were prepared by immunoSEQ multiplex PCR; TCRdb keeps only in-frame clonotypes and omits some of them. Of around 120,000 clones listed, approximately 80% are singletons. Input material: PBMCs. The origin of this receptor is a woman in her forties in good health and CMV-seropositive.

The CDR3 protein is CASRWRPEGTDTQYF. The CDR3 nucleotides read TGTGCCAGCAGATGGCGCCCCGAGGGCACAGATACGCAGTATTTT. The V gene is TRBV7-9, the J gene TRBJ2-3; D uncertain. V was clipped by 6 bases and J by 1 base, with 14 bases between them. Germline V gene data show CDR1 as SEHNR and CDR2 as FQNEAQ (reference sequence). The CDR3 runs 15 residues.